This T cell receptor beta chain was recorded in a study of blood T cell repertoires in COVID-19. Study context: Collection of acute and convalescent COVID-19 samples took place in the United States, Italy and Spain. Nucleic acid was either cDNA or gDNA, and it came from T cells, B-cell-depleted T cells, or PBMCs.

Germline V gives CDR1 SGHRS, CDR2 YFSETQ. The CDR3 totals 15 residues. V lost 0 bases and J lost 2; bases outside the gene matches: 4. Per the study methods: How many nucleated cells were present was estimated from reference gene primer amplification. Data came from immunoSEQ multiplex PCR; TCRdb stores just in-frame clones and leaves some out. Clonal size and the V and J genes are those of that table, whereas D and trimming came from the DNA. Found here are around 280,000 clones, roughly 87% of them singletons; the top ten hold roughly 2%. The table lists this clone with a count of one. The J gene is TRBJ2-5, the V gene TRBV5-1; TRBD1 agrees at 7 bases. The specimen was peripheral blood. This sequence was found in a woman aged 45 to 65 who had recovered from COVID-19. The CDR3 DNA follows: TGCGCCAGCAGCTTGGTTGGGACAGTTCAAGAGACCCAGTACTTC. Protein sequence: CASSLVGTVQETQYF. The full variable domain, completed using reference TRBV5-1 and TRBJ2-5, is KAGVTQTPRYLIKTRGQQVTLSCSPISGHRSVSWYQQTPGQGLQFLFEYFSETQRNKGNFPGRFSGRQFSNSRSEMNVSTLELGDSALYLCASSLVGTVQETQYFGPGTRLLVL.